Listed below are T cell receptor beta chains from one sample, sequenced in a study of T cell changes during pregnancy in multiple sclerosis. TCRdb's table, derived via immunoSEQ multiplex PCR, lists solely in-frame clones and lacks some. The data contain approximately 130,000 clones, around 95% of them singletons. The sequencing used peripheral blood, collected after pregnancy. These receptors were taken from a female donor with multiple sclerosis, enrolled in a pregnancy study. Both conserved end residues are part of each CDR3. A D gene is named only where the DNA matches it firmly. The size entry is marked missing in some rows and otherwise reads once, few, many or a size class.

clone_size	d_call	v_call	j_call	cdr3_aa	cdr3_nt
-	-	TRBV29-1	TRBJ1-1	CSAQRTVLNTEAFF	TGCAGCGCCCAGAGGACAGTTCTGAACACTGAAGCTTTCTTT
-	-	TRBV7-6	TRBJ2-3	CASSYPLGGGGPSTDTQYF	TGTGCCAGCAGTTACCCGCTCGGCGGCGGGGGCCCTAGCACAGATACGCAGTATTTT
-	-	TRBV6-6	TRBJ2-3	CASRPLDLALTDTQYF	TGTGCCAGCAGACCCCTTGACTTGGCCCTCACAGATACGCAGTATTTT
-	TRBD2	TRBV7-6	TRBJ2-4	CASSEGYGGGNIQYF	TGTGCCAGCAGCGAGGGGTACGGGGGAGGGAACATTCAGTACTTC
-	-	TRBV6-1	TRBJ1-1	CASIMTGANTEAFF	TGTGCCAGCATTATGACAGGTGCGAACACTGAAGCTTTCTTT
once	-	TRBV27	TRBJ2-7	CASTAAGAGYEQYF	TGTGCCAGCACCGCCGCGGGGGCAGGCTACGAGCAGTACTTC
-	-	TRBV29-1	TRBJ1-2	CSVDEQGGGYGYTF	TGCAGCGTTGATGAACAGGGTGGAGGCTATGGCTACACCTTC
-	-	TRBV5-5	TRBJ2-7	CASSFDGYEQYF	TGTGCCAGCAGCTTTGACGGGTACGAGCAGTACTTC
-	-	TRBV28	TRBJ1-1	CASSLIPARMNTEAFF	TGTGCCAGCAGTTTAATCCCCGCCAGAATGAACACTGAAGCTTTCTTT
-	-	TRBV20-1	TRBJ1-1	CSARGGTEAFF	TGCAGTGCTAGGGGGGGTACTGAAGCTTTCTTT
-	TRBD2	TRBV5-1	TRBJ2-1	CASSLTSGTVSFF	TGCGCCAGCAGCTTGACTAGCGGGACGGTTTCGTTCTTC
-	TRBD2	TRBV13	TRBJ2-5	CASSLAPTSGPAETQYF	TGTGCCAGCAGCTTAGCGCCAACTAGCGGCCCGGCGGAGACCCAGTACTTC
-	-	TRBV25-1	TRBJ1-1	CASRAGADTEAFF	TGTGCCAGCCGCGCAGGGGCGGACACTGAAGCTTTCTTT
-	-	TRBV10-3	TRBJ2-7	CAISESNSFYEQYF	TGTGCCATCAGTGAGTCGAATAGTTTCTACGAGCAGTACTTC
-	-	TRBV7-2	TRBJ2-2	CASSLSSGLSGELFF	TGTGCCAGCAGCTTATCTTCAGGTTTAAGCGGGGAGCTGTTTTTT
-	-	TRBV25-1	TRBJ2-7	CASSPDSILWDEQYF	TGTGCCAGCAGTCCGGACAGCATCCTTTGGGACGAGCAGTACTTC
-	-	TRBV27	TRBJ2-1	CASSSPRIDNEQFF	TGTGCCAGCAGTTCACCCCGTATAGATAATGAGCAGTTCTTC